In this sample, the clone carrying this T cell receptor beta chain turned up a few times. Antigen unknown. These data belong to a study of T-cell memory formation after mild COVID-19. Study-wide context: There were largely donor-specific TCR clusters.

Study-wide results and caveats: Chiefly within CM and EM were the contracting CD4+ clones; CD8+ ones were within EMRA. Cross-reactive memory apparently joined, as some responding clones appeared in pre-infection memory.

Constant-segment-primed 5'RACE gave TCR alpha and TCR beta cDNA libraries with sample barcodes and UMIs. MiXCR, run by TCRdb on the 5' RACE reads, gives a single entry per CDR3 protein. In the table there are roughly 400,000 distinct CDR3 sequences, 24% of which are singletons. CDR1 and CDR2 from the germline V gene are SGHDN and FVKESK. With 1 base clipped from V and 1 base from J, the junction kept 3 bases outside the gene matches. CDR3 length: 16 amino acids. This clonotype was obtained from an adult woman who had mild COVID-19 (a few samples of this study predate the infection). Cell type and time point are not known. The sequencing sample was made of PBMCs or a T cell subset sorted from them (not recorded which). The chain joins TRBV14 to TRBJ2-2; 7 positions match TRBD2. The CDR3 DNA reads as TGTGCCAGCAGCCAAGGGGGACTACAGAACACCGGGGAGCTGTTTTTT. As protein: CASSQGGLQNTGELFF.